Following are 13 T cell receptor beta chains from one sample sequenced in a study of blood T cells in healthy people across ages. A second PCR, run for about 6 to 11 cycles, used a sample-barcoded 5' primer plus a J-beta primer mix. One entry per CDR3 protein, called by TCRdb with MiXCR from the 5' RACE reads. Of about 1.6 million distinct CDR3 sequences in the sample, roughly a third were seen once. The sample comprised blood. Receptors were obtained from a woman aged 25 to 39 in good health.

This chain connects TRBV20-1 to TRBJ2-7; 10 nucleotides line up with TRBD2. The CDR3 has 16 amino acids. Losses at the gene ends were 3 bases for V and 4 bases for J; bases not matched to a gene: 12. Germline lookup yields CDR1 DFQATT and CDR2 SNEGSKA (reference sequence). CDR3: CSARPPPSGSGYEQYF. The CDR3 DNA is TGCAGTGCTAGGCCCCCTCCTAGCGGGAGTGGGTACGAGCAGTACTTC.

The rearrangement links TRBV4-2 to TRBJ1-5, with TRBD1 identical over 7 bases. Trimming at V came to 2 bases and at J to 5 bases, leaving 6 bases not matched to a gene. The CDR3 contains 15 residues. Germline loops: CDR1 LGHNA, CDR2 YNFKEQ. The CDR3 DNA is TGTGCCAGCAGCCAACACTCAGGGGGAGATCAGCCCCAGCATTTT. This translates into CASSQHSGGDQPQHF.

This sequence joins TRBV10-3 and TRBJ2-1; 12 bases map to TRBD2. The CDR3 covers 18 residues. Germline loops: CDR1 ENHRY, CDR2 SYGVKD. V was pared by 5 bases and J by 3 bases, with 11 bases of the junction left unmatched. Written as DNA, the CDR3 is TGTGCCATCAGTAAATCCAGGACTAGCGGGAATGGCTACAATGAGCAGTTCTTC. Translating gives CAISKSRTSGNGYNEQFF.

The V and J genes are TRBV5-1 and TRBJ1-1; D gene ambiguous. This CDR3 spans 16 amino acids. Germline V gives CDR1 SGHRS, CDR2 YFSETQ. Trimming took 0 bases from V and 3 from J, leaving 15 bases between them. The CDR3: CASSLAAAGGHTEAFF. The CDR3 nucleotides read TGCGCCAGCAGCTTGGCCGCGGCGGGAGGCCACACTGAAGCTTTCTTT.

The table lists this clonotype with a few counts. The V and J genes are TRBV20-1 and TRBJ2-2; D is ambiguous. Looked up from germline, CDR1 is DFQATT and CDR2 is SNEGSKA (reference sequence). V was pared by 4 bases and J by 2 bases, with 8 bases between. The CDR3 loop spans 13 amino acids. In DNA, the CDR3 is TGCAGTGCTACAAGGTTAAACACCGGGGAGCTGTTTTTT. As protein: CSATRLNTGELFF.

The chain is built from TRBV3-1 and TRBJ2-5, with TRBD1 as a possible D gene (6 bases). CDR1 and CDR2 from the germline V gene are LGHDT and YNNKEL (reference sequence). V gave up 3 bases and J gave up 1 base, with 18 bases separating them. The length of the CDR3 is 17 residues. Written as DNA, the CDR3 is TGTGCCAGCAGCCACCCTTATTACAGGGAACTCCAAGAGACCCAGTACTTC. It encodes CASSHPYYRELQETQYF.

The chain couples TRBV12-3 or TRBV12-4 to TRBJ1-5; weak D call: TRBD1 (6 bases). Trimming stripped 10 bases from V and 2 bases from J, with 12 bases between. CDR3 length: 13 amino acids. CDR3 in DNA: TGTGCCATTGGCGGGGGCGGCAATCAGCCCCAGCATTTT. This sequence encodes CAIGGGGNQPQHF.

The rearrangement joins TRBV27 to TRBJ2-1, with a possible D match to TRBD1 (6 bases). CDR3 length: 15 amino acids. Germline CDR1 is MNHEY and CDR2 is SMNVEV (reference sequence). Trimming cost V 5 bases and J 5 bases, with 16 bases left between them. The CDR3 nucleotides read TGTGCCAGCAGTCTTACCCATGGACAGAACAATGAGCAGTTCTTC. Protein sequence: CASSLTHGQNNEQFF.

V is TRBV29-1 and J is TRBJ2-5, with 9 bases identical to TRBD1. The J call may be wrong; the DNA end is better matched by TRBJ2-7. This CDR3 comprises 17 residues. Germline V gene lookup returns CDR1 SQVTM and CDR2 ANQGSEA. The CDR3 DNA sequence: TGCAGCGTGGGGGACAGGGATGATGGGTGGGCCTTCTACGAGCAGTACTTC. As protein: CSVGDRDDGWAFYEQYF.

This clonotype was counted between two and nine times. V usage is TRBV7-6 and J usage is TRBJ2-1; perhaps TRBD2 as D (5 bases). The V and J ends lost 4 bases and 0 bases respectively, with 10 bases between them. The CDR3 runs 15 residues. Germline loops: CDR1 SGHVS, CDR2 FNYEAQ. Here the CDR3 reads CASSSEGGSYNEQFF. CDR3 nucleotides: TGTGCCAGCAGCTCTGAGGGCGGCTCCTACAATGAGCAGTTCTTC.

The CDR3 region is CASSLSPPGQSYNEQYF. The CDR3 coding sequence is TGTGCCAGCAGCTTATCTCCGCCGGGACAATCCTACAATGAGCAGTACTTC. V gene TRBV7-8 combines with J gene TRBJ2-1; possibly TRBD1 for D (6 bases). The J call may be wrong; the DNA end is better matched by TRBJ2-7. Germline loops: CDR1 SGHVS, CDR2 FQNEAQ. The CDR3 runs to 17 residues.

The gene calls are TRBV7-3 and TRBJ1-1, with D perhaps TRBD1 (6 bases). V dropped 2 bases and J dropped 1 base, with 11 bases sitting between them. Germline assignment: CDR1 SGHTA and CDR2 FQGTGA. The CDR3 spans 15 residues. The DNA for the CDR3 is TGTGCCAGCAGCTTAGCGACAGGAGCGAACACTGAAGCTTTCTTT. It yields the protein CASSLATGANTEAFF.

A few counts support this clonotype. V usage is TRBV4-1 and J usage is TRBJ2-3, with D unclear. This CDR3 has 15 residues. CDR1 and CDR2 from the germline V gene are MGHRA and YSYEKL. Trimming shortened V by 1 base and J by 6 bases, and 14 bases separated the two germline ends. The chain's CDR3 is CASSQGSTILDTQYF. The CDR3 region has the DNA TGCGCCAGCAGCCAAGGATCGACAATCCTCGATACGCAGTATTTT.